This TCR beta chain originates from a study of cytomegalovirus exposure and HLA in healthy donors. General study results and limits: CMV serostatus stood as the only immune exposure information on hand.

A word on this clone: The antigen is undetermined.

The study ran its PCR with 60 Vbeta and 13 Jbeta primers. Method: immunoSEQ multiplex PCR; TCRdb's copy keeps in-frame clones and lacks some. The sample holds 100,000 to 150,000 clones. The germline CDR1 and CDR2 sequences are MNHEY and SVGAGI. The length of the CDR3 is 12 residues. Losses at the gene ends were 6 bases for V and 7 bases for J; bases not matched to a gene: 5. Sequenced input: PBMCs. The receptor comes from a man in his forties in good health and CMV-seronegative. The genes are TRBV6-5 and TRBJ1-2; 7 positions agree with TRBD1. The CDR3 DNA reads TGTGCCAGCAGCCAGGGGGTGGCTGGCTACACCTTC. As protein: CASSQGVAGYTF.